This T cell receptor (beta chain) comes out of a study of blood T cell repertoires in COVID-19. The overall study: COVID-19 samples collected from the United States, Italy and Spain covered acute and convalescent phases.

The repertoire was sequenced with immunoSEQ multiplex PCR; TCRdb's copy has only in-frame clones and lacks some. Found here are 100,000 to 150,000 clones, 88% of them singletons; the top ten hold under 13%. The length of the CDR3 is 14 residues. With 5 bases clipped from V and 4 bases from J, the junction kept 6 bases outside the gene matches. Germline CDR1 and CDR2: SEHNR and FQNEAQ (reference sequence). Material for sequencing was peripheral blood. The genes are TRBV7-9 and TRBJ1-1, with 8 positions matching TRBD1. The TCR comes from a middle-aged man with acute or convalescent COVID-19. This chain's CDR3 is CASSPGGRGTEAFF. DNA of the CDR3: TGTGCCAGCAGCCCAGGGGGCCGGGGCACTGAAGCTTTCTTT.